The source of this T cell receptor (beta chain) is a study of cytomegalovirus exposure and HLA in healthy donors. This PCR relied on a set of 60 Vbeta primers and 13 Jbeta primers. Measured with immunoSEQ multiplex PCR; TCRdb has only the in-frame clones, and not every one. This table holds fewer than 200,000 clones, around four fifths found once. Broader study findings: Later on, an analysis tied roughly 17,000 TCR beta sequences to HLA alleles at 0.05 false discovery rate. TCR beta chains numbering more than 150 were designated cytomegalovirus-associated.

Germline values: CDR1 SGHDT, CDR2 YYEEEE. This CDR3 contains 15 residues. V dropped 4 bases and J dropped 8; count of bases not matched to a gene: 10. On this clone: Its antigen is unknown.

J is TRBJ2-7 and V is TRBV5-6; 12 nucleotides match TRBD1. The sequenced sample was PBMCs. This clonotype was obtained from a middle-aged man in good health and CMV-seropositive. Here the CDR3 DNA reads TGTGCCAGCAGCGGGGAGGGACAGGGGGCCAGCAAGCAGTACTTC. This codes for CASSGEGQGASKQYF.